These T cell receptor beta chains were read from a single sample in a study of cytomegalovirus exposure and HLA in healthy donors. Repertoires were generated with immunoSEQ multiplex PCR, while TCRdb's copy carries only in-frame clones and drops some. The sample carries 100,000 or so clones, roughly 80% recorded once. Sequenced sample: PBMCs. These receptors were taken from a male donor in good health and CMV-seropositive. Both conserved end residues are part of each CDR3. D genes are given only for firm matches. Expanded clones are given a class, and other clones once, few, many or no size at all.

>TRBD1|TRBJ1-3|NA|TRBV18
TGTGCCAGCTCAACAGGGGCTGGAAACACCATATATTTT
CASSTGAGNTIYF
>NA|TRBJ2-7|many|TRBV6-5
TGTGCCAGCCAACCGGGGGACAGCTCCTACGAGCAGTACTTC
CASQPGDSSYEQYF
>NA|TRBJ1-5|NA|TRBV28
TGTGCCAGCAGTTGGGCACACAATCAGCCCCAGCATTTT
CASSWAHNQPQHF
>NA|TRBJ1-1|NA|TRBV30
TGTGCCCCAACTAGGTCCTTTGAAGCTTTCTTT
CAPTRSFEAFF
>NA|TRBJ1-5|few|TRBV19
TGTGCCAGTAGTACGGAACAGGGTCATCAGCCCCAGCATTTT
CASSTEQGHQPQHF
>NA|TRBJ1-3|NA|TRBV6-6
TGTGCCAGCCACCCACAGGTCTACTCTGGAAACACCATATATTTT
CASHPQVYSGNTIYF
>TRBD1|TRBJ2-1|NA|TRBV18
TGTGCCAGCTCACCAAGGACAGGGGTCGAGAATGAGCAGTTCTTC
CASSPRTGVENEQFF
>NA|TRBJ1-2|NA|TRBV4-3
TGCGCCAGCAGCCAAGCCGGGCAGGGGTATGGCTACACCTTC
CASSQAGQGYGYTF
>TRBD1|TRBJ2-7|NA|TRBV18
TGTGCCAGCTCACCATTTTCACAGGGGGGCTACGAGCAGTACTTC
CASSPFSQGGYEQYF
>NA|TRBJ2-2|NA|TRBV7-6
TGTGCCAGCAGCCTGACTAGTGCCACCGGGGAGCTGTTTTTT
CASSLTSATGELFF
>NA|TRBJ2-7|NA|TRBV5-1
TGCGCCAGCAATGGGGCCCAGGGGCCCTACGAGCAGTACTTC
CASNGAQGPYEQYF
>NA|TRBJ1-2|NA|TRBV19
TGTGCCAGTAAAGCCCAGGCTGGGGGCTACACCTTC
CASKAQAGGYTF
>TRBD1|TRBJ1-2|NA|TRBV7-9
TGTTCCAGCAGCTTAGTGGGACAGGGCGAGGGCTACACCTTC
CSSSLVGQGEGYTF
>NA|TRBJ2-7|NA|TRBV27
TGTGCCAGCAGTTTGGCAGGCTCCTACGAGCAGTACTTC
CASSLAGSYEQYF
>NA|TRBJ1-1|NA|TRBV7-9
TGTGCCAGCAGCTTAGTCTTTTTCGACTGTGAAGCTTTCTTT
CASSLVFFDCEAFF
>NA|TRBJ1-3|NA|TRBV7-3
TGTGCCAGCAGCTTAACAGGGGGTAATGGAAACACCAAATATTTT
CASSLTGGNGNTKYF
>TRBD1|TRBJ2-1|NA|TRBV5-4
TGTGCCAGCGGCACCCGGGACAGGGGATACAATGAGCAGTTCTTC
CASGTRDRGYNEQFF
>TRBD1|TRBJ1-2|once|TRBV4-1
TGCGCCAGCAGCCAGGGACCGGGACAGGGGCTCTATGGCTACACCTTC
CASSQGPGQGLYGYTF
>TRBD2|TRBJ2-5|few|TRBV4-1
TGCGCCAGCAGCCAAGAGGTTCTAGCGGGGGGGCCGAGGGCCCTAAAGACCCAGTACTTC
CASSQEVLAGGPRALKTQYF
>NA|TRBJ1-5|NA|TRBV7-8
TGTGCCAGCAGCTACGATCCGCGGGGATTCAATCAGCCCCAGCATTTT
CASSYDPRGFNQPQHF
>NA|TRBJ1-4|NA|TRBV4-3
TGCGCCAGCAGGAACCAACAGCTTAATGAAAAACTGTTTTTT
CASRNQQLNEKLFF
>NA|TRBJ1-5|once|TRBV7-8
TGTGCCACGTCCTCGCGGGTGGGGGGGCGCAATCAGCCCCAGCATTTT
CATSSRVGGRNQPQHF
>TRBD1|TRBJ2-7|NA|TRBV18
TGTGCCAGCTCACCAAACGGACAGGCACCCTACGAGCAGTACTTC
CASSPNGQAPYEQYF
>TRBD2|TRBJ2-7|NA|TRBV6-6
TGTGCCAGCAGCACTACTTGGGCGGGGGGCTCCTACGAGCAGTACTTC
CASSTTWAGGSYEQYF
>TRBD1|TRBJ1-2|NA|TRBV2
TGTGCCAGCAGGCTCCTGGACAGGGGGGGTGGCTACACCTTC
CASRLLDRGGGYTF
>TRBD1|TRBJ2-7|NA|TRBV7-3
TGTGCCAGCAGCCTGACAGGGGTCGACGAGCAGTACTTC
CASSLTGVDEQYF